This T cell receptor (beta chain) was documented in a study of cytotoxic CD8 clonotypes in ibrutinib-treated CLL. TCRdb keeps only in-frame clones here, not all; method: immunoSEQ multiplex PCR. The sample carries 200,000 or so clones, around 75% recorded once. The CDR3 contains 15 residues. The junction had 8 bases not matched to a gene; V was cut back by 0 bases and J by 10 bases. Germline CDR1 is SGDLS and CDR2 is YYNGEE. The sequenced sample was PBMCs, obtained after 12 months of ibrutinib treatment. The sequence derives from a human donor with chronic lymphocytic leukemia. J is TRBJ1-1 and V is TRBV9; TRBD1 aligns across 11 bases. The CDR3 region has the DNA TGTGCCAGCAGCGTAGGTTGGGGACAGGGGGATTCAGCTTTCTTT. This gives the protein CASSVGWGQGDSAFF.